The 5 T cell receptor beta chains listed next were all sequenced from one sample in a study of breast tumors, draining lymph nodes, adjacent tissues. One entry per CDR3 protein, called by TCRdb with MiXCR from the multiplex PCR reads. The data hold 50,000 to 65,000 distinct CDR3 sequences, with 35% to 50% observed a single time. The sample consisted of breast tumor tissue. These receptors came from a female donor with breast cancer. Some clones in this sample may be carry-over from other donors' samples.

This clonotype was detected many times. The gene calls are TRBV6-5 and TRBJ2-7, with D maybe TRBD1 (5 bases). V was cut by 10 bases and J by 2 bases, with 15 bases left in between. CDR1 and CDR2 from the germline V gene are MNHEY and SVGAGI. The CDR3 is 13 amino acids. This CDR3 reads CATTEKPTYEQYF. The CDR3 nucleotides read TGTGCCACGACAGAGAAGCCCACCTACGAGCAGTACTTC.

This clonotype has a count of ten or more. This may be a read error, as it is one base from a much larger clone. The V call is TRBV7-8, the J call TRBJ1-2, with a weak D call TRBD1 (6 bases). From germline, CDR1 is SGHVS and CDR2 FQNEAQ. The CDR3 spans 15 residues. The CDR3 reads CASSPRSGTSYGYPF. CDR3 bases: TGTGCCAGCAGCCCTAGGAGTGGGACAAGCTATGGCTACCCCTTC.

This clonotype was observed many times. V is TRBV27 and J is TRBJ1-5, with D maybe TRBD1 (5 bases). Trimming pared 5 bases from V and 4 bases from J, leaving 12 bases between. Per the germline V gene, CDR1 is MNHEY and CDR2 is SMNVEV (reference sequence). The CDR3 is made up of 14 amino acids. The CDR3 loop is CASSPPGGNQPQHF. CDR3 in DNA: TGTGCCAGCAGTCCCCCGGGGGGGAATCAGCCCCAGCATTTT.

The chain couples TRBV29-1 to TRBJ2-7; 7 bases agree with TRBD2. This CDR3 has 13 residues. V lost 6 bases, J lost 5 bases, and 10 bases stayed unmatched. The germline gives CDR1 SQVTM, CDR2 ANQGSEA. CDR3 coding DNA: TGCAGCGTAATCACAAGCGGGGACGACGAGCAGTACTTC. This sequence encodes CSVITSGDDEQYF.

A word on this clonotype: The CDR3 does not end in the conserved phenylalanine or tryptophan, so this is likely a read error. The chain has TRBV10-3 and TRBJ2-1; 10 bases match TRBD2. This CDR3 comprises 17 residues. Per germline, CDR1 ENHRY and CDR2 SYGVKD. The ends lost 7 bases at V and 4 bases at J; junction bases unmatched: 13. The CDR3 is CAITRAGGELGYNEQFV. The CDR3 bases are TGTGCCATCACCCGAGCGGGAGGGGAGTTAGGTTACAATGAGCAGTTCGTC.